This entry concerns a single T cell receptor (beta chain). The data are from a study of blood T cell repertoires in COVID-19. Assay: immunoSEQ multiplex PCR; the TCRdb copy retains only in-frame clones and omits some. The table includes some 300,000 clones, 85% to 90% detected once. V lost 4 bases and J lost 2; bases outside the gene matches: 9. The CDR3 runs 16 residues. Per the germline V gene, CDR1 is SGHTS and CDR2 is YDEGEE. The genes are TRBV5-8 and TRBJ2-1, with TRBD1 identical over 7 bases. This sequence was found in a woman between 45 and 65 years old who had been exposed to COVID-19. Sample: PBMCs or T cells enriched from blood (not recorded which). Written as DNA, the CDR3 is TGTGCCAGCAGCCCCAGGCTAGGGGGCACCTACAATGAGCAGTTCTTC. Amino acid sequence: CASSPRLGGTYNEQFF.